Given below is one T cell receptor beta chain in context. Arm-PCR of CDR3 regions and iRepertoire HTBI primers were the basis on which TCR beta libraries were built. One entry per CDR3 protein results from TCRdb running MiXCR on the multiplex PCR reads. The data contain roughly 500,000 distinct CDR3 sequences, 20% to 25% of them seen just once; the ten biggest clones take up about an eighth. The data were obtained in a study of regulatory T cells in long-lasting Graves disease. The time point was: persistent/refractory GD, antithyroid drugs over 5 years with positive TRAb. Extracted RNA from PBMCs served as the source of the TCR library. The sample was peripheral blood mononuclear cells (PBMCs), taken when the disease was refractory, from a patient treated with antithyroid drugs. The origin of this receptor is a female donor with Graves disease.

CDR3 residues: CASSAPRTDVYLYGYTF. DNA of the CDR3: TGTGCCAGCAGCGCTCCCCGGACCGACGTATACCTCTATGGCTACACCTTC. The chain joins TRBV9 to TRBJ1-2, with D unresolved. CDR1 is SGDLS and CDR2 is YYNGEE in the germline V gene. V lost 3 bases and J lost 4, with 22 bases in between. The CDR3 has 17 amino acids.